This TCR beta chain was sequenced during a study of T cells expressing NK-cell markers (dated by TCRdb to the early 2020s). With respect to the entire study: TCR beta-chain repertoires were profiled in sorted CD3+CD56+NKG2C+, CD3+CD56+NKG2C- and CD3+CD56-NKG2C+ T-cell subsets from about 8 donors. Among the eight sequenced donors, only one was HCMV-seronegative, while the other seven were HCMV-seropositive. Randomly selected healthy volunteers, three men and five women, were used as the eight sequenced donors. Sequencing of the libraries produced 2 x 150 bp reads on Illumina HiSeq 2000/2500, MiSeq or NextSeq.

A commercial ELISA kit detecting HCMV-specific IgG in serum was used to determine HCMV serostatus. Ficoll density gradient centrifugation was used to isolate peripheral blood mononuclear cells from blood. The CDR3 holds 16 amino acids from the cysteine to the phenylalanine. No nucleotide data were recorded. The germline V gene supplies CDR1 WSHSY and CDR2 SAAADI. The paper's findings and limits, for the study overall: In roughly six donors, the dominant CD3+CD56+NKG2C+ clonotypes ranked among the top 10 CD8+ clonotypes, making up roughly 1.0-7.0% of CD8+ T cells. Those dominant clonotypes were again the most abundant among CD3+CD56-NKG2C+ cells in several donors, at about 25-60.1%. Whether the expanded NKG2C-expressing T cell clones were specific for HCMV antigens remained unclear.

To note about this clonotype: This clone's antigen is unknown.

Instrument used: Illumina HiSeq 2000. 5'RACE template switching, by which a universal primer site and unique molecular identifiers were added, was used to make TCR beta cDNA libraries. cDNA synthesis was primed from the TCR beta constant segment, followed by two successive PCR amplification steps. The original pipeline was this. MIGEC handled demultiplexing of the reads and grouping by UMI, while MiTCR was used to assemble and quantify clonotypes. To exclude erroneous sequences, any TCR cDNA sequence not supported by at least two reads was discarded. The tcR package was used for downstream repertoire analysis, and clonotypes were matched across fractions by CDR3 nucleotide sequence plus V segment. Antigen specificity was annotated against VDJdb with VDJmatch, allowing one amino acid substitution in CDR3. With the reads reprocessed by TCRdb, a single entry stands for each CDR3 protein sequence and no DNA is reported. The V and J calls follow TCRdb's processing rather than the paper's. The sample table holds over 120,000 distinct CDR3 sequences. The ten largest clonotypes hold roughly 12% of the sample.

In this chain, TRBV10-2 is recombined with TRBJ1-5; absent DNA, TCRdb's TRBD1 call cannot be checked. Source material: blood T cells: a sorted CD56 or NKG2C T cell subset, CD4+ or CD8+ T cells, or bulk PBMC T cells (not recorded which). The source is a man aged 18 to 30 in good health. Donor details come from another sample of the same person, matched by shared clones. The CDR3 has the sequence CASSEPPGNSNQPQHF.